This paragraph covers one TCR beta chain sequence. This specimen comes from a study of OX40 agonist ivuxolimab in advanced cancers. Any history of autoimmune disease or systemic immunosuppression disqualified patients. Clones were read by immunoSEQ multiplex PCR, and TCRdb kept only the in-frame ones, dropping some. The sample has 69,000 or so clones; more than 75% are singletons. This CDR3 contains 16 residues. Looked up from germline, CDR1 is SGHRS and CDR2 is YFSETQ. V dropped 0 bases and J dropped 0 bases, with 12 bases sitting between them. This material consisted of CD4+ or CD8+ T cells sorted from blood, taken in a trial of the OX40 agonist ivuxolimab. This clonotype was sampled from an adult with an advanced solid tumor such as melanoma, head and neck, liver or kidney cancer. This chain joins TRBV5-1 and TRBJ1-1, with D possibly being TRBD1 (6 bases). CDR3 loop: CASSLAAGALNTEAFF. CDR3 DNA: TGCGCCAGCAGCTTGGCCGCAGGGGCGCTGAACACTGAAGCTTTCTTT.